Shown below are 32 T cell receptor beta chains from a single sample sequenced in a study of T cell responses to AZD1222 COVID-19 vaccine. Here immunoSEQ multiplex PCR was the method, and the copy in TCRdb shows in-frame clones only, minus some. In the table there are tens of thousands of clones, around 89% of which are singletons. The sequencing here drew on peripheral blood, taken 28 days after the second dose of the MenACWY control vaccine. Receptor source: an adult who received the MenACWY meningococcal vaccine as a control.

This chain joins TRBV7-3 and TRBJ1-6, with 7 bases matching TRBD1. V lost 8 bases to trimming and J lost 8 bases; unmatched junction nucleotides: 6. Germline CDR1 and CDR2: SGHTA and FQGTGA. The CDR3 contains 13 residues. CDR3 amino acids: CASGPTGDSPLHF. The CDR3 coding sequence is TGTGCCAGCGGACCTACAGGGGATTCACCCCTCCACTTT.

The rearrangement uses TRBV5-6 and TRBJ2-2; D is unresolved. CDR1 is SGHDT, CDR2 YYEEEE, per germline. This CDR3 region has 14 residues. V dropped 2 bases and J dropped 1 base, with 6 bases sitting between them. The CDR3, as DNA: TGTGCCAGCAGCTTCGAGCAGAACACCGGGGAGCTGTTTTTT. It encodes CASSFEQNTGELFF.

The V and J genes are TRBV5-1 and TRBJ2-2; no firm D call. Germline CDR1 reads SGHRS; CDR2 reads YFSETQ. This CDR3 is 14 amino acids long. The V end was cut by 0 bases, the J end by 1 base, with 4 bases between. The CDR3 DNA is TGCGCCAGCAGCTTGGACCTGAACACCGGGGAGCTGTTTTTT. This codes for CASSLDLNTGELFF.

The CDR3 DNA follows: TGTGCCAGCAGTTTATCGGGGGGGCGCCGTGAAAAACTGTTTTTT. Translated: CASSLSGGRREKLFF. This chain connects TRBV28 to TRBJ1-4; D might be TRBD1 (6 bases). CDR3 length equals 15 residues. V shed 1 base and J shed 7 bases, with 13 bases lying between them. Germline CDR1 MDHEN, CDR2 SYDVKM.

The chain employs TRBV4-3 and TRBJ1-1; D remains ambiguous. The CDR3 spans 13 residues. V was shortened by 3 bases and J by 5 bases, with 10 bases between the two germline ends. In germline, CDR1 is LGHNA, CDR2 YSLEER. This CDR3 is CASSHGPRTEAFF. The CDR3 nucleotides read TGCGCCAGCAGCCACGGGCCTCGGACTGAAGCTTTCTTT.

This chain connects TRBV28 to TRBJ2-7; D is perhaps TRBD1 or TRBD2 (7 bases each). V was shortened by 3 bases and J by 6 bases, with 15 bases between the two germline ends. The CDR3 has 14 residues. Germline CDR1 and CDR2: MDHEN and SYDVKM. The CDR3, as DNA: TGTGCCAGCAGTTTGAGGGGGCGCGGGAGCGAGCAGTACTTC. Translating gives CASSLRGRGSEQYF.

The chain carries TRBV19 and TRBJ2-4; D not certain. The CDR3 loop spans 14 amino acids. Looked up from germline, CDR1 is LNHDA and CDR2 is SQIVND (reference sequence). Trimming stripped 10 bases from V and 2 bases from J, with 15 bases between. CDR3 sequence: CATREGMPKNIQYF. CDR3 DNA sequence: TGTGCCACCAGAGAAGGGATGCCCAAAAACATTCAGTACTTC.

This clone has only a few counts. This chain links TRBV3-1 (or the pseudogene TRBV3-2) with TRBJ2-7; perhaps TRBD1 as D (6 bases). With 5 bases removed from V and 5 bases from J, the gap between germline ends came to 16 bases. The CDR3 extends over 14 amino acids. The V gene's germline CDR1 is LGHDT and CDR2 YNNKEL (reference sequence). The CDR3 region is CASSTRGHEDEQYF. The CDR3 bases are TGTGCCAGCAGCACCAGGGGCCACGAAGACGAGCAGTACTTC.

The gene calls are TRBV5-1 and TRBJ2-7, with D tentatively TRBD1 or TRBD2 (5 bases each). Germline values: CDR1 SGHRS, CDR2 YFSETQ. The CDR3 is 14 amino acids. Deletions cut 2 bases from V and 12 bases from J, with 21 bases between. In DNA, the CDR3 is TGCGCCAGCAGCTTAAACCGGGACCCCGTATCGTGGTACTTC. Its translation: CASSLNRDPVSWYF.

This chain joins TRBV6-2 or TRBV6-3 and TRBJ1-5, with 7 positions matching TRBD1. CDR1 and CDR2 from the germline V gene are MNHEY and SVGEGT. CDR3 length: 15 residues. Germline trimming cut 3 bases from V and 7 bases from J; bases unmatched to any gene: 9. CDR3 nucleotide sequence: TGTGCCAGCAGTTATAAGGGGGGGACAGAACAGCCCCAGCATTTT. It specifies CASSYKGGTEQPQHF.

This chain uses TRBV7-3 with TRBJ2-3; 13 bases agree with TRBD2. J was trimmed by 1 base and V by 2 bases; bases with no gene match: 0. The CDR3 is 16 amino acids. Per germline, CDR1 SGHTA and CDR2 FQGTGA. Here the CDR3 reads CASSLGLAGGTDTQYF. CDR3 nucleotide sequence: TGTGCCAGCAGCTTAGGACTAGCGGGGGGCACAGATACGCAGTATTTT.

The chain joins TRBV6-5 to TRBJ1-5; D gene unclear. The germline CDR1 and CDR2 sequences are MNHEY and SVGAGI. The V and J ends lost 5 bases and 1 base respectively, with 9 bases between them. CDR3 length: 14 residues. In nucleotides, the CDR3 is TGTGCCAGCAGTCAGCGCTTGAGCAATCAGCCCCAGCATTTT. It encodes CASSQRLSNQPQHF.

V and J are TRBV7-2 and TRBJ2-1; D may be TRBD1 (6 bases). Germline V gene lookup returns CDR1 SGHTA and CDR2 FQGNSA. The CDR3 extends over 14 amino acids. Deletions cut 5 bases from V and 6 bases from J, with 14 bases between. CDR3: CASSQNQGGNEQFF. The CDR3 bases are TGTGCCAGCAGCCAGAATCAAGGGGGCAATGAGCAGTTCTTC. Complete variable domain (other parts from reference TRBV7-2 and TRBJ2-1): GAGVSQSPSNKVTEKGKDVELRCDPISGHTALYWYRQSLGQGLEFLIYFQGNSAPDKSGLPSDRFSAERTGGSVSTLTIQRTQQEDSAVYLCASSQNQGGNEQFFGPGTRLTVL.

The rearrangement links TRBV7-8 to TRBJ2-7; TRBD1 or TRBD2 may be the D gene (5 bases each). Per the germline V gene, CDR1 is SGHVS and CDR2 is FQNEAQ. Trimming pared 0 bases from V and 2 bases from J, leaving 11 bases between. The CDR3 runs 15 residues. CDR3 loop: CASSLARGSTYEQYF. The DNA for the CDR3 is TGTGCCAGCAGCTTAGCGAGGGGCAGCACCTACGAGCAGTACTTC.

This clone was counted between two and nine times. V usage is TRBV12-3 or TRBV12-4 and J usage is TRBJ2-7; D gene unclear. This CDR3 region has 12 residues. Trimming pared 6 bases from V and 5 bases from J, leaving 11 bases between. CDR3 residues: CASSGSIHEQYF. The CDR3 bases are TGTGCCAGCAGCGGCTCGATCCACGAGCAGTACTTC.

V is TRBV7-2 and J is TRBJ2-7; TRBD2 aligns across 7 bases. The CDR3 sequence is 16 residues long. V lost 2 bases, J lost 7 bases, and 14 bases stayed unmatched. The germline gives CDR1 SGHTA, CDR2 FQGNSA. This chain's CDR3 is CASSLSVAGGTREQYF. CDR3 coding DNA: TGTGCCAGCAGCTTAAGTGTAGCGGGCGGGACTCGGGAGCAGTACTTC. Full variable domain (rest looked up from reference TRBV7-2 and TRBJ2-7): GAGVSQSPSNKVTEKGKDVELRCDPISGHTALYWYRQSLGQGLEFLIYFQGNSAPDKSGLPSDRFSAERTGGSVSTLTIQRTQQEDSAVYLCASSLSVAGGTREQYFGPGTRLTVT.

The chain recombines TRBV5-5 with TRBJ1-2; possible D gene TRBD1, 5 bases. Germline-derived CDR1 and CDR2 are SGHKS and YYEKEE (reference sequence). The CDR3 has 13 amino acids. The V end was cut by 2 bases, the J end by 6 bases, with 11 bases between. The CDR3 nucleotides read TGTGCCAGCAGCTTCTCAGGGATGGATGGCTACACCTTC. It yields the protein CASSFSGMDGYTF.

Here the CDR3 DNA reads TGTGCCAGCAGCTTAGGGGAAGAATCACCCCTCCACTTT. Encoded protein: CASSLGEESPLHF. The chain uses TRBV7-2 and TRBJ1-6; D is unclear. Trimming left V 1 base short and J 10 bases short, with 8 bases between. The germline CDR1 and CDR2 sequences are SGHTA and FQGNSA. This CDR3 is 13 amino acids long.

This sequence joins TRBV11-2 and TRBJ2-1; D gene unclear. Trimming removed 1 base at V and 9 bases at J, with 10 bases between. Germline V gives CDR1 SGHAT, CDR2 FQNNGV. This CDR3 comprises 13 residues. As DNA, the CDR3 is TGTGCCAGCAGCTTAGGTCTAGATGGTGAGCAGTTCTTC. Residues: CASSLGLDGEQFF.

V gene TRBV5-1 combines with J gene TRBJ1-1; the match to TRBD1 covers 7 bases. The CDR3 sequence is 14 residues long. The J segment lost 3 bases and the V segment lost 1 base, leaving 3 bases of the junction unmatched. Per the germline V gene, CDR1 is SGHRS and CDR2 is YFSETQ. CDR3 loop: CASSLSGGDTEAFF. The CDR3 coding sequence is TGCGCCAGCAGCTTGTCAGGGGGGGACACTGAAGCTTTCTTT.

The chain joins TRBV7-2 to TRBJ2-3; the match to TRBD2 covers 10 bases. This CDR3 has 16 residues. The ends lost 0 bases at V and 7 bases at J; junction bases unmatched: 7. CDR1 SGHTA and CDR2 FQGNSA come from the germline V gene. The CDR3 reads CASSLARSSGRNTQYF. The CDR3 DNA follows: TGTGCCAGCAGCTTAGCTCGGTCTAGCGGGAGAAATACGCAGTATTTT. Combining the CDR3 with reference TRBV7-2 and TRBJ2-3 gives the whole variable domain GAGVSQSPSNKVTEKGKDVELRCDPISGHTALYWYRQSLGQGLEFLIYFQGNSAPDKSGLPSDRFSAERTGGSVSTLTIQRTQQEDSAVYLCASSLARSSGRNTQYFGPGTRLTVL.

The J gene is TRBJ2-6, the V gene TRBV19; D ambiguous. V was clipped by 5 bases and J by 7 bases, with 12 bases between them. The germline V gene has CDR1 LNHDA and CDR2 SQIVND (reference sequence). CDR3 length: 14 amino acids. The chain's CDR3 is CASSWLDPANVLTF. CDR3 DNA sequence: TGTGCCAGTAGTTGGCTGGACCCCGCCAACGTCCTGACTTTC.

The chain is built from TRBV18 and TRBJ2-7; either TRBD1 or TRBD2 may fit D (6 bases each). V was cut by 3 bases and J by 4 bases, with 19 bases left in between. Germline CDR1 is KGHSH and CDR2 is LQKENI. There are 16 residues in the CDR3. CDR3 nucleotide sequence: TGTGCCAGCTCACCGGGGACGGGGGCGCTGGGGTACGAGCAGTACTTC. Protein product: CASSPGTGALGYEQYF.

The chain uses TRBV28 and TRBJ2-3; TRBD1 aligns across 7 bases. With V trimmed by 3 bases and J by 1 base, 4 bases remained unmatched. In germline, CDR1 is MDHEN, CDR2 SYDVKM. The CDR3 totals 15 residues. CDR3 loop: CASSFRGRGTDTQYF. The CDR3 nucleotides are TGTGCCAGCAGTTTTAGGGGGCGCGGCACAGATACGCAGTATTTT.

The chain has TRBV4-3 and TRBJ1-1; 9 bases map to TRBD1. V lost 0 bases to trimming and J lost 8 bases; unmatched junction nucleotides: 4. This CDR3 is built from 14 residues. Germline values: CDR1 LGHNA, CDR2 YSLEER. CDR3 sequence (DNA): TGCGCCAGCAGCCAAGATGGGGGGACAGGGGAAGCTTTCTTT. It encodes CASSQDGGTGEAFF.

The rearrangement joins TRBV30 to TRBJ1-2; D remains unclear. V was cut by 4 bases and J by 3 bases, with 15 bases left in between. CDR1 and CDR2 (germline): GTSNPN, SVGIG (reference sequence). The CDR3 contains 14 residues. In DNA form, the CDR3 reads TGTGCCTGGACCCCGATCGTGGAAGACTATGGCTACACCTTC. Its protein product is CAWTPIVEDYGYTF.

The chain links TRBV30 to TRBJ1-1; no clear D gene. Trimming removed 0 bases at V and 6 bases at J, with 5 bases between. CDR1 and CDR2 (germline): GTSNPN, SVGIG (reference sequence). The CDR3 is 11 residues long. The CDR3: CAWSVIPEAFF. The CDR3 bases are TGTGCCTGGAGTGTAATTCCTGAAGCTTTCTTT.

The CDR3 protein is CASSPSAGNQPQHF. In DNA, the CDR3 is TGTGCCAGCAGTCCTTCCGCTGGTAATCAGCCCCAGCATTTT. V gene TRBV28 combines with J gene TRBJ1-5; no firm D call. V was trimmed by 5 bases and J by 4 bases, leaving 12 bases between them. The CDR3 spans 14 residues. Per the germline V gene, CDR1 is MDHEN and CDR2 is SYDVKM.

This clone is a singleton in its sample. V is TRBV30 and J is TRBJ1-2, with TRBD1 matching 7 bases. V was clipped by 5 bases and J by 4 bases; unmatched bases: 13. The CDR3 is made up of 15 amino acids. Germline V gives CDR1 GTSNPN, CDR2 SVGIG (reference sequence). DNA for the CDR3: TGTGCCTGGCACTACTTTGGAGCAGGGGGCTATGGCTACACCTTC. Protein sequence: CAWHYFGAGGYGYTF.

This chain uses TRBV5-4 with TRBJ2-2, with TRBD2 matching 10 bases. V lost 3 bases and J lost 1; bases outside the gene matches: 3. CDR1 is SGHNT and CDR2 is YYREEE in the germline V gene (reference sequence). The CDR3 totals 16 residues. CDR3 sequence reads: CASSSGLAKNTGELFF. In DNA, the CDR3 is TGTGCCAGCAGCTCGGGACTAGCGAAGAACACCGGGGAGCTGTTTTTT. Combining the CDR3 with reference TRBV5-4 and TRBJ2-2 gives the whole variable domain ETGVTQSPTHLIKTRGQQVTLRCSSQSGHNTVSWYQQALGQGPQFIFQYYREEENGRGNFPPRFSGLQFPNYSSELNVNALELDDSALYLCASSSGLAKNTGELFFGEGSRLTVL.

This sequence joins TRBV10-3 and TRBJ2-1; TRBD2 aligns across 11 bases. Germline V gene sequence: CDR1 ENHRY, CDR2 SYGVKD. There are 16 residues in the CDR3. The V gene end was trimmed by 3 bases and the J gene end by 7 bases; junction bases not matched to a gene: 8. CDR3 amino acids: CAISDSTSGGTNEQFF. The CDR3 nucleotides are TGTGCCATCAGTGATTCAACTAGCGGGGGCACAAATGAGCAGTTCTTC.

The chain combines TRBV29-1 with TRBJ1-4; the match to TRBD1 covers 10 bases. Germline V gene data show CDR1 as SQVTM and CDR2 as ANQGSEA. The CDR3 has 16 amino acids. The CDR3, as DNA: TGCAGTTTATCCGGGACAGGGGCCAGCTGGAATGAAAAACTGTTTTTT. This encodes CSLSGTGASWNEKLFF.